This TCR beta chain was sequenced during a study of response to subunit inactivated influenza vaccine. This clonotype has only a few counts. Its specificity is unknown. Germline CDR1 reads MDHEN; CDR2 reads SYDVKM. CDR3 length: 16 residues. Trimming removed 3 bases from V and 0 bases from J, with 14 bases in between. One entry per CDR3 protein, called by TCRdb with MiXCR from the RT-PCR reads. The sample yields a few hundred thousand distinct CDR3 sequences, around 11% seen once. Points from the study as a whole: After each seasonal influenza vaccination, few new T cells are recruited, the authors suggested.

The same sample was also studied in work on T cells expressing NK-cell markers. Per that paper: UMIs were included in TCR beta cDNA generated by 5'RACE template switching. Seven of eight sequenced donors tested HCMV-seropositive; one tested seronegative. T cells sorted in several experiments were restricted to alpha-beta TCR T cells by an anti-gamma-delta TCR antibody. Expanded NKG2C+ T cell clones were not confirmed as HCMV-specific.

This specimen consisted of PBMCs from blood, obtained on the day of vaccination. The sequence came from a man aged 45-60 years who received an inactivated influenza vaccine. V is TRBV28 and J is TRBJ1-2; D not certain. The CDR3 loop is CASSFVPGNPNYGYTF. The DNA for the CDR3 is TGTGCCAGCAGTTTTGTCCCGGGGAATCCTAACTATGGCTACACCTTC.